These T cell receptor beta chains were read from a single sample in a study of T-cell reconstitution after alpha-beta-depleted transplantation in children. TCRdb reprocessed the PCR reads with MiXCR, giving one entry per CDR3 protein. Found here are approximately 200,000 distinct CDR3 sequences, more than 14% of them singletons; the top ten hold roughly 13%. This sample comprised PBMCs from the stem cell graft donor, obtained from the stem cell graft. The receptors shown here come from a human donor who donated a stem cell graft to a child with acute lymphoblastic leukemia. CDR3s include the opening cysteine and the closing phenylalanine or tryptophan. D genes are given only for firm matches. Clone size, where shown, is once, few, many, or a class for clones that have expanded.

D gene	V gene	J gene	clone size	CDR3 protein	CDR3 DNA
.	TRBV25-1	TRBJ2-1	.	CASGSNGAGLQEQFF	TGTGCCAGCGGCTCCAACGGGGCGGGACTTCAGGAGCAGTTCTTC
TRBD2	TRBV20-1	TRBJ2-5	many	CSAPGLAGEETQYF	TGCAGTGCTCCGGGACTAGCGGGAGAAGAGACCCAGTACTTC
.	TRBV20-1	TRBJ1-1	many	CSASRGQGNTEAFF	TGCAGTGCTAGCAGGGGCCAGGGGAACACTGAAGCTTTCTTT
.	TRBV14	TRBJ1-3	many	CASSQTRTSSGNTIYF	TGTGCCAGCAGCCAAACACGAACCTCCTCTGGAAACACCATATATTTT
TRBD1	TRBV18	TRBJ1-6	few	CASSPLMPGGSRSPLHF	TGTGCCAGCTCACCACTAATGCCAGGGGGCTCGAGGTCACCCCTCCACTTT
TRBD1	TRBV5-1	TRBJ2-2	many	CASSLARTGYRNTGELFF	TGCGCCAGCAGCTTGGCCCGGACAGGGTATAGGAACACCGGGGAGCTGTTTTTT
TRBD2	TRBV5-1	TRBJ2-1	.	CASSLGSGTSAYNEQFF	TGCGCCAGCAGCTTGGGCTCCGGGACTAGCGCCTACAATGAGCAGTTCTTC
.	TRBV3-1	TRBJ2-1	many	CASSQDLASNEQFF	TGTGCCAGCAGCCAAGACCTAGCGAGCAATGAGCAGTTCTTC
.	TRBV11-2	TRBJ2-1	many	CASSLMGGGYNEQFF	TGTGCCAGCAGCTTAATGGGCGGAGGATATAATGAGCAGTTCTTC
.	TRBV5-1	TRBJ1-1	many	CASSFGNRNTEAFF	TGCGCCAGCAGCTTCGGGAACAGGAACACTGAAGCTTTCTTT
.	TRBV28	TRBJ1-1	many	CASSQANTEAFF	TGTGCCAGCAGCCAGGCGAACACTGAAGCTTTCTTT
TRBD2	TRBV30	TRBJ2-7	.	CAWSFLPSGTSGLAHSYEQYF	TGTGCCTGGAGCTTCTTACCTTCCGGGACTAGTGGACTCGCTCATTCCTACGAGCAGTACTTC
.	TRBV20-1	TRBJ2-5	many	CSARRSARETQYF	TGCAGTGCTAGAAGGAGTGCGCGGGAGACCCAGTACTTC
TRBD2	TRBV10-3	TRBJ2-4	many	CAISDEWVAGAKNIQYF	TGTGCCATCAGTGACGAGTGGGTAGCGGGAGCCAAAAACATTCAGTACTTC
.	TRBV20-1	TRBJ1-2	.	CSAVTGGVTNYGYTF	TGCAGTGCCGTGACCGGGGGGGTAACTAACTATGGCTACACCTTC
.	TRBV11-1	TRBJ1-2	.	CASSSGFVHGYTF	TGTGCCAGCAGCTCGGGGTTTGTGCATGGCTACACCTTC
.	TRBV6-1	TRBJ1-1	many	CASFPAGGNPEAFF	TGTGCCAGTTTCCCGGCGGGGGGAAATCCTGAAGCTTTCTTT
.	TRBV5-1	TRBJ1-2	.	CASSLARSGTTDGYTF	TGCGCCAGCAGCTTGGCCCGAAGCGGGACAACGGATGGCTACACCTTC
TRBD1	TRBV5-6	TRBJ2-4	many	CASSPRTGPKNIQYF	TGTGCCAGCAGTCCACGGACAGGCCCAAAAAACATTCAGTACTTC
.	TRBV4-1	TRBJ2-3	many	CASSLGHSRSTDTQYF	TGCGCCAGCAGCCTAGGACATAGCAGAAGCACAGATACGCAGTATTTT
TRBD1	TRBV29-1	TRBJ1-1	many	CSFRQGAETEAFF	TGCAGCTTCCGACAGGGGGCTGAGACTGAAGCTTTCTTT
.	TRBV18	TRBJ2-5	.	CASSPSTGQQETQYF	TGTGCCAGCTCACCAAGCACAGGACAACAAGAGACCCAGTACTTC
TRBD2	TRBV10-3	TRBJ2-5	.	CAISETLQREIKETQYF	TGTGCCATCAGTGAGACCCTTCAGCGGGAGATCAAAGAGACCCAGTACTTC
TRBD2	TRBV5-1	TRBJ2-1	many	CASTSGDPLSEQFF	TGCGCCAGTACTAGCGGCGACCCCCTGAGTGAGCAGTTCTTC